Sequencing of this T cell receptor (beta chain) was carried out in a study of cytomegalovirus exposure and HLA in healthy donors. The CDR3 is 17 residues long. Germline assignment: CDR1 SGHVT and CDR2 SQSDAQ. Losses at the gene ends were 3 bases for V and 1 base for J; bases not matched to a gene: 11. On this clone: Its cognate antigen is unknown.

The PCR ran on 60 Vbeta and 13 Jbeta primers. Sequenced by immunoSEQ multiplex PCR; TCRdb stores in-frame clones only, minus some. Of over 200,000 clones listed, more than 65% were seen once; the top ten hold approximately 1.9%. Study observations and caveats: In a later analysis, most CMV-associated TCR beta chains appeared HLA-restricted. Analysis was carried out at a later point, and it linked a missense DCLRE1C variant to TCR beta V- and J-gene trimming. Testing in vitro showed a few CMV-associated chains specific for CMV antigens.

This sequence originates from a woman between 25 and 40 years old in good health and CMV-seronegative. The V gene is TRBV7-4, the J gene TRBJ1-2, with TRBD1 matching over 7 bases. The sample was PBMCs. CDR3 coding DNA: TGTGCCAGCAGCTTGAGGACAGGCCGCACCCGTAACTATGGCTACACCTTC. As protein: CASSLRTGRTRNYGYTF.